The present T cell receptor beta chain was sequenced within a study of T cell responses to AZD1222 COVID-19 vaccine. Notes on the study in general: Receipt of two AZD1222 doses was followed by a rise in Spike-specific TCR breadth and depth. Donors were chiefly white British, with a greater number of females, and clonal diversity was perhaps underestimated. Only a handful of people who got AZD1222 tested seropositive at baseline.

The CDR3 runs 15 residues. Germline V gene lookup returns CDR1 SGHDT and CDR2 YYEEEE. With 4 bases clipped from V and 7 bases from J, the junction kept 11 bases outside the gene matches. Timing groups of about 4 and about 12 weeks for second doses were pooled. This clone was counted once. The antigen remains undetermined. Assay: immunoSEQ multiplex PCR; the TCRdb copy retains only in-frame clones and omits some. The sample comprises 150,000 to 200,000 clones, roughly 92% of which are singletons, and roughly 1.2% rests with the top ten. The clonotype comes from an adult who received the AZD1222 COVID-19 vaccine. The chain joins TRBV5-6 to TRBJ1-2, with TRBD1 matching 9 bases. The sequenced sample was peripheral blood, obtained 28 days after the second AZD1222 dose. This CDR3 reads CASSPGTGNLGGYTF. The CDR3 DNA follows: TGTGCCAGCAGCCCCGGGACAGGGAATCTCGGTGGCTACACCTTC.